Each of the 20 T cell receptor beta chains below was sequenced from the same sample in a study of T-cell memory formation after mild COVID-19. TCRdb re-called the 5' RACE reads through MiXCR, storing one row per CDR3 protein. This table holds 400,000 or so distinct CDR3 sequences, around 18% found once. The specimen sequenced was PBMCs or a T cell subset sorted from them (not recorded which). Receptors originate from an adult woman who had mild COVID-19 (a few samples of this study predate the infection). Cell type and time point are not known.

The chain joins TRBV6-2 or TRBV6-3 to TRBJ2-1; 7 nucleotides align to TRBD1. J was trimmed by 10 bases and V by 2 bases; bases with no gene match: 11. CDR3 length equals 15 residues. Germline V CDR1 and CDR2: MNHEY, SVGEGT. In DNA form, the CDR3 reads TGTGCCAGCAGTTACCCTCCTGACAGGGCTAACGAGCAGTTCTTC. Protein: CASSYPPDRANEQFF.

This clonotype appeared many times. This chain connects TRBV5-1 to TRBJ2-1; a possible D gene is TRBD1 (6 bases). Germline assignment: CDR1 SGHRS and CDR2 YFSETQ. V shed 1 base and J shed 6 bases, with 14 bases lying between them. The CDR3 contains 15 residues. CDR3: CASSLSQGNVNEQFF. In DNA form, the CDR3 reads TGCGCCAGCAGCTTGTCACAGGGAAACGTCAATGAGCAGTTCTTC. Full variable domain (remainder filled in from reference TRBV5-1 and TRBJ2-1): KAGVTQTPRYLIKTRGQQVTLSCSPISGHRSVSWYQQTPGQGLQFLFEYFSETQRNKGNFPGRFSGRQFSNSRSEMNVSTLELGDSALYLCASSLSQGNVNEQFFGPGTRLTVL.

This clonotype was counted a few times. This sequence joins TRBV25-1 and TRBJ2-1, with D perhaps given as TRBD1 or TRBD2 (5 bases each). V lost 3 bases, J lost 4 bases, and 13 bases lay in between. CDR3 length: 15 residues. The V gene's germline CDR1 is MGHDK and CDR2 SYGVNS. This chain's CDR3 is CASSEFGAAYNEQFF. The CDR3 coding sequence is TGTGCCAGCAGTGAGTTCGGGGCAGCTTACAATGAGCAGTTCTTC.

The chain combines TRBV14 with TRBJ2-7, with 13 bases fitting TRBD2. Germline V gene lookup returns CDR1 SGHDN and CDR2 FVKESK. This CDR3 has 15 amino acids. V trimming: 4 bases; J trimming: 6 bases; junction bases outside the gene matches: 6. The CDR3 region has the DNA TGTGCCAGCAGCCCGGGACTAGCGGGATTGGGCGAGCAGTACTTC. It translates to CASSPGLAGLGEQYF.

This clonotype was counted a few times. This sequence joins TRBV2 and TRBJ1-1, with TRBD1 matching over 8 bases. This CDR3 region has 15 residues. Trimming removed 4 bases from V and 0 bases from J; junction bases left unmatched: 4. Germline CDR1 and CDR2: SNHLY and FYNNEI. The CDR3 DNA is TGTGCCAGCAGTGGGGGACAGGCGATGAACACTGAAGCTTTCTTT. Amino acids: CASSGGQAMNTEAFF.

This clonotype came up many times. V gene TRBV6-5 combines with J gene TRBJ2-1, with D tentatively TRBD2 (5 bases). The CDR3 spans 14 residues. Germline V CDR1 and CDR2: MNHEY, SVGAGI. V lost 2 bases and J 10 bases, leaving 15 bases between the germline ends. The CDR3 DNA sequence: TGTGCCAGCAGTTACACTGACCTTTCGGGGGAGCAGTTCTTC. Its protein product is CASSYTDLSGEQFF.

The chain recombines TRBV6-1 with TRBJ1-5, with TRBD1 matching 8 bases. CDR1 MNHNS and CDR2 SASEGT come from the germline V gene. V was clipped by 5 bases and J by 4 bases; unmatched bases: 7. This CDR3 is built from 15 residues. This CDR3 is CASSPGTGANQPQHF. Written as DNA, the CDR3 is TGTGCCAGCAGTCCCGGGACAGGAGCGAATCAGCCCCAGCATTTT.

This rearrangement joins TRBV7-3 to TRBJ1-3; D unresolved. The V end was cut by 2 bases, the J end by 0 bases, with 11 bases between. CDR3 size: 16 residues. Germline V CDR1 and CDR2: SGHTA, FQGTGA. CDR3 bases: TGTGCCAGCAGCTTATCGCACCGGGTCTCTGGAAACACCATATATTTT. The encoded protein is CASSLSHRVSGNTIYF.

This chain uses TRBV30 with TRBJ2-2; TRBD2 matches at 7 bases. Trimming took 2 bases from V and 6 from J; bases not matched to a gene: 3. Per the germline V gene, CDR1 is GTSNPN and CDR2 is SVGIG (reference sequence). There are 13 residues in the CDR3. The CDR3, as DNA: TGTGCCTGGAGTTACAGCGGGGCCGGGGAGCTGTTTTTT. The encoded protein is CAWSYSGAGELFF.

The gene calls are TRBV5-1 and TRBJ1-1; 7 bases map to TRBD1. This CDR3 is 16 amino acids long. Germline V gene lookup returns CDR1 SGHRS and CDR2 YFSETQ. The V segment lost 3 bases and the J segment 0 bases; nucleotides outside the gene matches: 8. Here the CDR3 DNA reads TGCGCCAGCAGCTCTGCCCCGGGACAGCTGAACACTGAAGCTTTCTTT. This codes for CASSSAPGQLNTEAFF.

The V call is TRBV29-1, the J call TRBJ1-2; 10 bases align to TRBD1. V lost 6 bases and J lost 4; bases outside the gene matches: 5. Germline V gene lookup returns CDR1 SQVTM and CDR2 ANQGSEA. This CDR3 has 13 residues. This CDR3 is CSVARQGAYGYTF. The CDR3 DNA is TGCAGCGTCGCCCGACAGGGGGCCTATGGCTACACCTTC. The whole variable domain, remainder taken from reference TRBV29-1 and TRBJ1-2, is SAVISQKPSRDICQRGTSLTIQCQVDSQVTMMFWYRQQPGQSLTLIATANQGSEATYESGFVIDKFPISRPNLTFSTLTVSNMSPEDSSIYLCSVARQGAYGYTFGSGTRLTVV.

The rearrangement joins TRBV27 to TRBJ1-1; D is unresolved. The germline CDR1 and CDR2 sequences are MNHEY and SMNVEV (reference sequence). Trimming took off 0 bases at V and 1 base at J, with 9 bases between the two ends. This CDR3 has 15 residues. Written as DNA, the CDR3 is TGTGCCAGCAGTTTATCTCCGGTGGCGAACACTGAAGCTTTCTTT. Translation gives CASSLSPVANTEAFF.

The table lists this clonotype with many counts. CDR3 nucleotide sequence: TGTGCCAGCAGCTTGGAACGGGGGCGAGAGACCCAGTACTTC. Protein sequence: CASSLERGRETQYF. The chain links TRBV5-4 to TRBJ2-5; D is tentatively TRBD1 or TRBD2 (6 bases each). The CDR3 consists of 14 residues. The ends were cut back, 0 bases at V and 4 bases at J, with 10 bases in the middle. Germline loops: CDR1 SGHNT, CDR2 YYREEE (reference sequence).

Details on this clonotype: The CDR3 ends on some other residue instead of the conserved phenylalanine or tryptophan, so this is likely a read error. The V and J genes are TRBV9 and TRBJ1-2; 7 bases line up with TRBD1. Germline-derived CDR1 and CDR2 are SGDLS and YYNGEE. The CDR3 is 16 amino acids. The junction had 10 bases not matched to a gene; V was cut back by 0 bases and J by 5 bases. CDR3 coding DNA: TGTGCCAGCAGCGTAGCCCCCGCAGGGGGACTATATGGCTACACCTTA. Residues: CASSVAPAGGLYGYTL.

The chain is built from TRBV29-1 and TRBJ2-7; 8 positions match TRBD1. The CDR3 length is 15 residues. Germline trimming cut 5 bases from V and 4 bases from J; bases unmatched to any gene: 13. Germline V gene data show CDR1 as SQVTM and CDR2 as ANQGSEA. The CDR3 DNA reads as TGCAGCGTTCCTACAGGGGGAAAGTCTGGATACGAGCAGTACTTC. Protein sequence: CSVPTGGKSGYEQYF.

This chain links TRBV12-3 or TRBV12-4 with TRBJ2-3; tentative D call: TRBD2 (7 bases). Between the trimmed V and J ends, which lost 6 bases and 9 bases, there was a span of 25 bases. The CDR3 sequence is 16 residues long. The CDR3 protein is CASSRAEGGSLITQYF. The CDR3 DNA sequence: TGTGCCAGCAGCCGAGCCGAGGGGGGGTCCCTTATAACGCAGTATTTT.

The chain's CDR3 is CASSWDGYNEQFF. CDR3 DNA: TGTGCCAGCAGCTGGGACGGGTACAATGAGCAGTTCTTC. The chain joins TRBV9 to TRBJ2-1; D tentatively fits TRBD1 or TRBD2 (5 bases each). Deletions cut 4 bases from V and 4 bases from J, with 9 bases between. Germline lookup yields CDR1 SGDLS and CDR2 YYNGEE. This CDR3 region has 13 residues.

The gene calls are TRBV14 and TRBJ1-1, with D tentatively TRBD1 (5 bases). Between the trimmed V and J ends, which lost 2 bases and 6 bases, there was a span of 10 bases. Germline-derived CDR1 and CDR2 are SGHDN and FVKESK. The CDR3 spans 13 residues. The CDR3 sequence is CASSQQGRAEAFF. The CDR3 DNA reads TGTGCCAGCAGCCAACAGGGTAGGGCTGAAGCTTTCTTT. Complete variable domain (other parts from reference TRBV14 and TRBJ1-1): EAGVTQFPSHSVIEKGQTVTLRCDPISGHDNLYWYRRVMGKEIKFLLHFVKESKQDESGMPNNRFLAERTGGTYSTLKVQPAELEDSGVYFCASSQQGRAEAFFGQGTRLTVV.

This clonotype was observed many times. V usage is TRBV9 and J usage is TRBJ1-2; possible D gene TRBD1, 5 bases. The CDR3 is 14 residues long. The ends were cut back, 1 base at V and 4 bases at J, with 11 bases in the middle. Per the germline V gene, CDR1 is SGDLS and CDR2 is YYNGEE. The CDR3 region has the DNA TGTGCCAGCAGCGTACGAGGGGACCGCTATGGCTACACCTTC. Its protein product is CASSVRGDRYGYTF.

V and J are TRBV5-1 and TRBJ2-5, with 7 bases identical to TRBD2. Unmatched junction bases numbered 8, after V lost 2 bases and J lost 4 bases. CDR3 length: 15 amino acids. CDR1 is SGHRS, CDR2 YFSETQ, per germline. The chain's CDR3 is CASSFSQRGIETQYF. The CDR3 DNA follows: TGCGCCAGCAGCTTCAGTCAGCGGGGAATAGAGACCCAGTACTTC. The full variable domain, with the rest looked up from reference TRBV5-1 and TRBJ2-5, is KAGVTQTPRYLIKTRGQQVTLSCSPISGHRSVSWYQQTPGQGLQFLFEYFSETQRNKGNFPGRFSGRQFSNSRSEMNVSTLELGDSALYLCASSFSQRGIETQYFGPGTRLLVL.